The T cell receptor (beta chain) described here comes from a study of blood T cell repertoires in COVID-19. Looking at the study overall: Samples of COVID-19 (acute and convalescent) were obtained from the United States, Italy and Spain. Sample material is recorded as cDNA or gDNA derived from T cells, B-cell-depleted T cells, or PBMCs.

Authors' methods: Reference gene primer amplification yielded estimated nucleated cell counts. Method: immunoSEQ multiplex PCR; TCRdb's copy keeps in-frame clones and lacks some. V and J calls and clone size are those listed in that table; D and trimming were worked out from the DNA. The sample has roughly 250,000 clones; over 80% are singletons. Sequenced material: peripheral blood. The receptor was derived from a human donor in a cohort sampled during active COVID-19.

The CDR3 reads CASSDKGGSGANVLTF. DNA of the CDR3: TGTGCCAGCAGTGACAAAGGGGGCTCTGGGGCCAACGTCCTGACTTTC. The J gene is TRBJ2-6, the V gene TRBV6-2 or TRBV6-3; D is possibly TRBD1 (6 bases). CDR1 and CDR2 (germline): MNHEY, SVGEGT. The ends were cut back, 5 bases at V and 0 bases at J, with 11 bases in the middle. The CDR3 contains 16 residues.